The entry below gives a single TCR beta chain sequence along with its context. Its antigen specificity is not known. Nothing much larger sits one base from this clone, and base qualities are not available. This entry comes from a study of OX40 agonist ivuxolimab in advanced cancers. Background on the whole study: The costimulatory receptor OX40 (CD134) was targeted by ivuxolimab, a fully human IgG2 agonistic monoclonal antibody. In the dose-escalation cohort, 65% to 90% of patients were male, and the mean age was roughly 60 years, with a range of about 23 to 90. Intravenous ivuxolimab was administered to patients every 2 weeks at six dose levels: 0.01, 0.1, 0.3, 1.5, 3 and 10 mg/kg. Partial responses were achieved by three dose-escalation patients, of whom one had hepatocellular carcinoma and two had cutaneous melanoma. The paper covers the monotherapy dose-escalation part of the phase I ivuxolimab trial, which included N ≈ 50 patients. Prior anti-PD-1, anti-PD-L1 or anti-CTLA-4 therapy was permitted, and 40% of dose-escalation patients had received checkpoint inhibitors. The purpose of peripheral TCRbeta sequencing was to test whether ivuxolimab changed TCR sequence diversity and led to clonal T-cell expansion. Of the roughly 52 patients in dose escalation, about 20 had hepatocellular carcinoma, some 15 had melanoma, 9 had renal cell carcinoma and 9 had head and neck cancer. Overall study results and their limits: In partial responders in the 0.1-3.0 mg/kg groups, normalized peripheral clonal expansion was found to be among the lowest, especially among CD8+ T cells. Low levels of normalized T-cell clonal expansion were also seen in some patients who did not respond. After ivuxolimab, CD8+ T cells had more expanded clones than CD4+ T cells on average. At doses of 0.1 to 3.0 mg/kg, clonal expansion of both CD4+ and CD8+ T cells in blood was seen between baseline and week 6. Antigen specificity was not determined for the clonally expanded peripheral T cells.

To sequence the TCRbeta CDR3 region, genomic DNA was isolated from the sorted cells. TCRbeta CDR3 regions were sequenced using the immunoSEQ Assay. Held by TCRdb, this immuneACCESS table contains in-frame sequences only and omits some clones. Under half of the omission traces to an unresolved V gene where checked; the cause of the rest is unknown. This sample has some 97,000 clones in its table, and approximately 90% of those were observed once. Jointly, the top ten make up about 0.49% of the sample. The trial excluded patients who had a history of autoimmune disease or who were on systemic immunosuppression. Peripheral blood for TCR sequencing was collected from all dose cohorts at baseline, on cycle 4 day 1, and on cycle 7 day 1. Samples came from an open-label, multicenter, first-in-human phase I dose-escalation trial of ivuxolimab. Adults with locally advanced or metastatic head and neck squamous cell, hepatocellular, melanoma or renal cell carcinoma were enrolled in the trial. Before TCR sequencing, CD4+ and CD8+ T cells were separately sorted from peripheral blood.

V was cut back by 5 bases and J by 3 bases, leaving a gap of 8 bases between them. The germline V gene encodes CDR1 MNHEY and CDR2 SVGAGI. The CDR3 runs 13 residues from the cysteine to the phenylalanine. The CDR3 DNA has 39 bases and is translated from base 1. Sequencing was performed on CD4+ or CD8+ T cells sorted from blood, taken in a trial of the OX40 agonist ivuxolimab. The rearrangement joined TRBV6-5 to TRBJ1-5, with the D segment identity uncertain. The TCR originated in an adult with an advanced solid tumor such as melanoma, head and neck, liver or kidney cancer. The CDR3 reads as follows: CASSADFNQPQHF. The DNA sequence is as follows: TGTGCCAGCAGTGCCGACTTCAATCAGCCCCAGCATTTT.